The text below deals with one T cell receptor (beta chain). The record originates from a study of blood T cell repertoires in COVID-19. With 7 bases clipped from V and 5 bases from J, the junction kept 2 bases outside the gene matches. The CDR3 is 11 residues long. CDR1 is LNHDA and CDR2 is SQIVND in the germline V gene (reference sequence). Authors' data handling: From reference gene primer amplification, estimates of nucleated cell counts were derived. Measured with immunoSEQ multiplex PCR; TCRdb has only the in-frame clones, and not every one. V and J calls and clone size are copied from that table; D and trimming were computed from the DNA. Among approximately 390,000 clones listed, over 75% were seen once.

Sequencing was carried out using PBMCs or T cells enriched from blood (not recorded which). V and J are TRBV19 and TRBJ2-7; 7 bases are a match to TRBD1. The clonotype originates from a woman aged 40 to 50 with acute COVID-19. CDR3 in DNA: TGTGCCAGTAAACAGGGGAACGAGCAGTACTTC. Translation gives CASKQGNEQYF.